One and the same sample provided the 28 T cell receptor beta chains below, sequenced in a study of T cell responses to AZD1222 COVID-19 vaccine. Sequencing used immunoSEQ multiplex PCR; TCRdb keeps in-frame clones, though not all of them. The sample comprises more than 100,000 clones, 70% to 90% of which are singletons, and roughly 6.2% rests with the top ten. The specimen was peripheral blood, collected on day 0 of AZD1222 vaccination. The receptors stem from an adult in good health.

CDR3 in amino acids: CASSQEGGEYHEQYF. For the CDR3, the DNA is TGCGCCAGCAGCCAAGAAGGGGGAGAGTATCACGAGCAGTACTTC. V usage is TRBV4-3 and J usage is TRBJ2-7, with D possibly matching TRBD1 (6 bases). Germline values: CDR1 LGHNA, CDR2 YSLEER. The V end was cut by 0 bases, the J end by 5 bases, with 14 bases between. This CDR3 spans 15 amino acids.

The CDR3 DNA is TGTGCCAGCAGAGCCACCGTTGGGTCACCCCTCCACTTT. It is translated as CASRATVGSPLHF. This chain uses TRBV6-5 with TRBJ1-6; D unresolved. The germline V and J ends were trimmed by 6 bases and 10 bases, with 13 bases remaining between them. This CDR3 contains 13 residues. Germline V CDR1 and CDR2: MNHEY, SVGAGI.

The chain employs TRBV7-9 and TRBJ1-2, with D tentatively TRBD1 (6 bases). The length of the CDR3 is 13 residues. Germline CDR1 is SEHNR and CDR2 is FQNEAQ (reference sequence). The ends were cut back, 5 bases at V and 3 bases at J, with 10 bases in the middle. CDR3: CASSQWTDYGYTF. The CDR3 DNA is TGTGCCAGCAGCCAATGGACAGACTATGGCTACACCTTC.

This chain links TRBV19 with TRBJ2-2, with unresolved D. Germline V gives CDR1 LNHDA, CDR2 SQIVND (reference sequence). The V end lost 4 bases, the J end lost 7 bases, and 10 bases lay between the germline ends. CDR3 length: 13 residues. The CDR3 spells CASSTLLGGELFF. Here the CDR3 DNA reads TGTGCCAGTAGTACCCTCTTGGGCGGGGAGCTGTTTTTT.

V and J are TRBV7-2 and TRBJ2-5; 7 bases agree with TRBD1. Germline trimming cut 6 bases from V and 3 bases from J; bases unmatched to any gene: 4. The CDR3 runs 13 residues. Germline CDR1 reads SGHTA; CDR2 reads FQGNSA. The CDR3, as DNA: TGTGCCAGCAGTAGGCAGGGGGAAGAGACCCAGTACTTC. The encoded protein is CASSRQGEETQYF.

The table lists this clone with a few counts. The V and J genes are TRBV24-1 and TRBJ2-3, with TRBD1 matching 9 bases. The CDR3 runs to 15 residues. Germline loops: CDR1 KGHDR, CDR2 SFDVKD. Germline trimming cut 9 bases from V and 1 base from J; bases unmatched to any gene: 7. The CDR3 bases are TGTGCCACCTCTCGTCGGACAGGGGGCACAGATACGCAGTATTTT. Translation gives CATSRRTGGTDTQYF.

The chain is built from TRBV23-1 and TRBJ1-5, with D unclear. TRBV23-1 is known as an ORF, though its function is uncertain. The CDR3 sequence is 13 residues long. Trimming cost V 3 bases and J 8 bases, with 11 bases left between them. The CDR3 DNA reads TGCGCCAGCAGTCAGCCACAAGTTAAGCCCCAGCATTTT. Translated, it gives CASSQPQVKPQHF.

J is TRBJ2-3 and V is TRBV7-3; D is perhaps TRBD1 or TRBD2 (5 bases each). The germline V and J ends were trimmed by 1 base and 2 bases, with 13 bases remaining between them. CDR1 and CDR2 from the germline V gene are SGHTA and FQGTGA. The CDR3 covers 16 residues. The CDR3 DNA follows: TGTGCCAGCAGCTTAATAGGGGACCCGATCACAGATACGCAGTATTTT. It is translated as CASSLIGDPITDTQYF.

This clone was found a few times. The chain recombines TRBV6-4 with TRBJ2-2; 9 bases match TRBD2. CDR3 size: 14 residues. CDR1 MRHNA and CDR2 SNTAGT come from the germline V gene. Trimming took 3 bases from V and 4 from J; bases not matched to a gene: 0. CDR3 in amino acids: CASSERGGTGELFF. CDR3 bases: TGTGCCAGCAGTGAGCGGGGGGGCACCGGGGAGCTGTTTTTT.

The chain has TRBV2 and TRBJ1-2; D is possibly TRBD1 (5 bases). V gave up 7 bases and J gave up 2 bases, with 17 bases separating them. The CDR3 extends over 15 amino acids. Germline V CDR1 and CDR2: SNHLY, FYNNEI. The CDR3 DNA is TGTGCCAGCACGGTGGCAGGGCCGTTGAACTATGGCTACACCTTC. Protein sequence: CASTVAGPLNYGYTF. The full variable domain, rest sourced from reference TRBV2 and TRBJ1-2, is EPEVTQTPSHQVTQMGQEVILRCVPISNHLYFYWYRQILGQKVEFLVSFYNNEISEKSEIFDDQFSVERPDGSNFTLKIRSTKLEDSAMYFCASTVAGPLNYGYTFGSGTRLTVV.

The chain uses TRBV27 and TRBJ1-6; D remains ambiguous. The CDR3 spans 13 residues. Germline V gives CDR1 MNHEY, CDR2 SMNVEV (reference sequence). V was cut by 0 bases and J by 9 bases, with 6 bases left in between. The CDR3 nucleotides read TGTGCCAGCAGTTTATCGCCACCTTCACCCCTCCACTTT. Translating gives CASSLSPPSPLHF.

The chain uses TRBV7-2 and TRBJ2-5; D possibly corresponds to TRBD1 (6 bases). V gave up 5 bases and J gave up 5 bases, with 15 bases separating them. Germline loops: CDR1 SGHTA, CDR2 FQGNSA. The CDR3 is made up of 14 amino acids. CDR3 sequence: CASSKGHPRETQYF. In DNA form, the CDR3 reads TGTGCCAGCAGCAAGGGACACCCAAGGGAGACCCAGTACTTC.

CDR3 residues: CASSPPAGGQETQYF. The CDR3, as DNA: TGTGCCAGCAGTCCCCCGGCGGGGGGGCAAGAGACCCAGTACTTC. The chain is built from TRBV6-2 or TRBV6-3 and TRBJ2-5; 9 bases align to TRBD2. The length of the CDR3 is 15 residues. J gave up 2 bases and V 5 bases, and 6 bases lay outside the gene matches. The germline gives CDR1 MNHEY, CDR2 SVGEGT.

V is TRBV5-6 and J is TRBJ1-2; D uncertain. This CDR3 region has 15 residues. Germline V CDR1 and CDR2: SGHDT, YYEEEE. Trimming removed 7 bases at V and 8 bases at J, with 24 bases between. CDR3 residues: CASLPAGSYLEGYTF. Here the CDR3 DNA reads TGTGCCAGCCTCCCCGCGGGCTCCTACCTCGAGGGCTACACCTTC.

The chain links TRBV5-5 to TRBJ1-1; 9 bases match TRBD1. V lost 3 bases and J lost 1; bases outside the gene matches: 7. The CDR3 is made up of 16 amino acids. The germline gives CDR1 SGHKS, CDR2 YYEKEE (reference sequence). The CDR3 sequence: CASSSPDRGRNTEAFF. The CDR3 DNA follows: TGTGCCAGCAGCTCCCCGGACAGGGGAAGGAACACTGAAGCTTTCTTT.

The V call is TRBV5-4, the J call TRBJ2-7; D tentatively fits TRBD1 or TRBD2 (7 bases each). CDR3 length equals 13 residues. The V gene's germline CDR1 is SGHNT and CDR2 YYREEE (reference sequence). Trimming took 4 bases from V and 5 from J, leaving 13 bases between them. The CDR3 nucleotides are TGTGCCAGCAGCCACCCAGGGGGGGACGAGCAGTACTTC. Its translation is CASSHPGGDEQYF.

The V gene is TRBV11-2, the J gene TRBJ2-2; maybe TRBD1 (5 bases). CDR1 is SGHAT and CDR2 is FQNNGV in the germline V gene. The CDR3 has 15 residues. V lost 6 bases to trimming and J lost 5 bases, with 16 bases between them. The CDR3 DNA follows: TGTGCCAGCAGGGGGCCAGGGCTAGAGACCGGGGAGCTGTTTTTT. This encodes CASRGPGLETGELFF.

The chain is built from TRBV7-2 and TRBJ1-4; TRBD1 agrees at 8 bases. Trimming at V came to 5 bases and at J to 3 bases, leaving 5 bases not matched to a gene. Germline CDR1 is SGHTA and CDR2 is FQGNSA. The CDR3 sequence is 15 residues long. This chain's CDR3 is CASSADRGSNEKLFF. CDR3 DNA sequence: TGTGCCAGCAGCGCCGACAGGGGCTCTAATGAAAAACTGTTTTTT. The variable domain in full, completed from reference TRBV7-2 and TRBJ1-4, reads GAGVSQSPSNKVTEKGKDVELRCDPISGHTALYWYRQSLGQGLEFLIYFQGNSAPDKSGLPSDRFSAERTGGSVSTLTIQRTQQEDSAVYLCASSADRGSNEKLFFGSGTQLSVL.

The chain is built from TRBV12-3 or TRBV12-4 and TRBJ1-5; D possibly corresponds to TRBD1 (5 bases). This CDR3 contains 12 residues. Trimming cost V 3 bases and J 6 bases, with 6 bases left between them. CDR3 sequence: CASSFGGQPQHF. Written as DNA, the CDR3 is TGTGCCAGCAGTTTCGGGGGTCAGCCCCAGCATTTT.

The chain is built from TRBV4-3 and TRBJ2-7, with TRBD1 identical over 8 bases. This CDR3 has 16 amino acids. The germline gives CDR1 LGHNA, CDR2 YSLEER. The trim removed 0 bases at V and 2 bases at J, leaving 6 bases unmatched. The DNA of the CDR3 is TGCGCCAGCAGCCAAGATGGGGCAGGGGGCACCTACGAGCAGTACTTC. It encodes CASSQDGAGGTYEQYF.

This clone was picked up one time. The CDR3 DNA reads as TGTGCCACCAGGCAGGGTGGAGGAAACACCATATATTTT. It translates to CATRQGGGNTIYF. The chain recombines TRBV15 with TRBJ1-3; the D gene is possibly TRBD1 (5 bases). CDR1 is LNHNV and CDR2 is YYDKDF in the germline V gene (reference sequence). V was shortened by 6 bases and J by 4 bases, with 10 bases between the two germline ends. This CDR3 is 13 amino acids long.

This chain uses TRBV3-1 (or the pseudogene TRBV3-2) with TRBJ2-5; a weak D match, TRBD2 (6 bases). Per the germline V gene, CDR1 is LGHDT and CDR2 is YNNKEL (reference sequence). Trimming removed 4 bases from V and 5 bases from J, with 11 bases in between. This CDR3 is built from 13 residues. The CDR3 DNA reads TGTGCCAGCAGCCCTTGGGACTTTGAGACCCAGTACTTC. Protein: CASSPWDFETQYF.

This rearrangement joins TRBV14 to TRBJ2-3; D gene ambiguous. Looked up from germline, CDR1 is SGHDN and CDR2 is FVKESK. The CDR3 contains 14 residues. V gave up 4 bases and J gave up 1 base, with 9 bases separating them. CDR3 coding DNA: TGTGCCAGCAGCCCGGCCCCAGGCACAGATACGCAGTATTTT. Translated: CASSPAPGTDTQYF.

This chain connects TRBV7-2 to TRBJ1-2, with 8 bases fitting TRBD1. The CDR3 runs to 14 residues. Per germline, CDR1 SGHTA and CDR2 FQGNSA. The trim removed 1 base at V and 8 bases at J, leaving 6 bases unmatched. The DNA for the CDR3 is TGTGCCAGCAGCTTAGGTCAGGGGGCAAGGGGCTACACCTTC. This sequence encodes CASSLGQGARGYTF.

The chain employs TRBV30 and TRBJ1-1; D is perhaps TRBD1 (5 bases). The CDR3 is made up of 13 amino acids. The germline V gene has CDR1 GTSNPN and CDR2 SVGIG (reference sequence). The germline V and J ends were trimmed by 0 bases and 4 bases, with 9 bases remaining between them. CDR3 sequence (DNA): TGTGCCTGGAGTGTACTGCAGGGCACTGAAGCTTTCTTT. Protein product: CAWSVLQGTEAFF.

This clone was observed a handful of times. This CDR3 is CASSPLRDRPTGELFF. Here the CDR3 DNA reads TGCGCCAGCAGCCCACTCCGGGACAGGCCAACCGGGGAGCTGTTTTTT. The chain recombines TRBV5-1 with TRBJ2-2, with 8 bases fitting TRBD1. The CDR3 covers 16 residues. The trim removed 4 bases at V and 5 bases at J, leaving 10 bases unmatched. Germline values: CDR1 SGHRS, CDR2 YFSETQ. The whole variable domain, filled in from reference TRBV5-1 and TRBJ2-2, reads KAGVTQTPRYLIKTRGQQVTLSCSPISGHRSVSWYQQTPGQGLQFLFEYFSETQRNKGNFPGRFSGRQFSNSRSEMNVSTLELGDSALYLCASSPLRDRPTGELFFGEGSRLTVL.

The chain is built from TRBV11-3 and TRBJ2-3; D gene uncertain. Germline lookup yields CDR1 SGHNT and CDR2 YENEEA. This CDR3 is built from 19 residues. Trimming took 1 base from V and 5 from J, leaving 25 bases between them. The CDR3 sequence: CASSLGTAGNHPAQDTQYF. The CDR3 coding sequence is TGTGCCAGCAGCTTAGGTACGGCAGGCAACCACCCCGCCCAAGATACGCAGTATTTT.

This clone was seen only once. The gene calls are TRBV25-1 and TRBJ2-1; 7 bases match TRBD2. From germline, CDR1 is MGHDK and CDR2 SYGVNS. The length of the CDR3 is 11 residues. V shed 8 bases, J shed 12 bases, and the junction held 7 bases outside the gene matches. The CDR3 reads CASWSWEGQFF. CDR3 nucleotide sequence: TGTGCCAGCTGGAGCTGGGAGGGGCAGTTCTTC. The variable domain in full, with the rest retrieved from reference TRBV25-1 and TRBJ2-1, is EADIYQTPRYLVIGTGKKITLECSQTMGHDKMYWYQQDPGMELHLIHYSYGVNSTEKGDLSSESTVSRIRTEHFPLTLESARPSHTSQYLCASWSWEGQFFGPGTRLTVL.